The rows below give T cell receptor beta chains drawn from one sample of a study of Graves' ophthalmopathy and Graves' hyperthyroidism. TCRdb passed the multiplex PCR reads through MiXCR, listing each CDR3 protein once. The table lists 350,000 to 400,000 distinct CDR3 sequences, around 18% of them singletons. The sequencing sample was made of peripheral blood. The receptors were sampled from a woman between 18 and 30 years old with Graves' ophthalmopathy. Both conserved end residues are part of each CDR3. A D gene is named only where the DNA matches it firmly. Clone sizes are given selectively: once, few, many, or a class where the clone is expanded.

TRBV15	TRBJ1-3	many	.	CATSRDQSSGNTIYF	TGTGCCACCAGCAGAGATCAAAGCTCTGGAAACACCATATATTTT
TRBV12-3/TRBV12-4	TRBJ2-7	many	.	CASSLGEPNEQYF	TGTGCCAGCAGTTTAGGGGAACCCAACGAGCAGTACTTC
TRBV15	TRBJ1-5	many	.	CATSRVSNQPQHF	TGTGCCACCAGCAGAGTTAGCAATCAGCCCCAGCATTTT
TRBV11-2	TRBJ1-1	.	TRBD1	CASSVFSAGGSTEAFF	TGTGCCAGCAGTGTTTTTTCGGCAGGGGGTAGTACTGAAGCTTTCTTT
TRBV6-2/TRBV6-3	TRBJ2-7	many	TRBD1	CASSWTGAYEQYF	TGTGCCAGCAGCTGGACAGGGGCCTACGAGCAGTACTTC
TRBV19	TRBJ1-5	.	.	CASSISTGIVQPQHF	TGTGCCAGTAGTATATCTACAGGGATCGTTCAGCCCCAGCATTTT
TRBV19	TRBJ1-5	.	.	CAIGPTNQPQHF	TGTGCCATAGGACCGACAAATCAGCCCCAGCATTTT
TRBV6-5	TRBJ1-1	many	.	CASSSPGGKNTEAFF	TGTGCCAGCAGTTCACCCGGGGGGAAGAACACTGAAGCTTTCTTT
TRBV19	TRBJ1-5	many	.	CASSIGVMINQPQHF	TGTGCCAGTAGTATAGGGGTGATGATAAATCAGCCCCAGCATTTT
TRBV6-2/TRBV6-3	TRBJ2-4	.	TRBD1	CASRDRENIQYF	TGTGCCAGCAGGGACAGGGAAAACATTCAGTACTTC
TRBV6-2/TRBV6-3	TRBJ2-4	.	TRBD2	CASSYSVGLAGGKNIQYF	TGTGCCAGCAGTTACTCAGTGGGACTAGCGGGAGGCAAAAACATTCAGTACTTC
TRBV3-1	TRBJ1-6	many	.	CASREQGSRYSPLHF	TGTGCCAGCAGAGAACAGGGATCTCGCTATTCACCCCTCCACTTT
TRBV27	TRBJ2-7	.	.	CACGRSEQYF	TGTGCCTGTGGCAGAAGTGAGCAGTACTTC
TRBV4-2	TRBJ2-7	many	TRBD2	CASSQEPRSGGAYEQYF	TGTGCCAGCAGCCAAGAGCCTCGTAGCGGGGGGGCCTACGAGCAGTACTTC
TRBV27	TRBJ1-1	many	.	CASSIAGTVNTEAFF	TGTGCCAGCAGCATCGCGGGAACGGTGAACACTGAAGCTTTCTTT
TRBV24-1	TRBJ2-7	many	.	CATMTATYEQYF	TGTGCCACCATGACGGCTACCTACGAGCAGTACTTC
TRBV20-1	TRBJ2-7	many	TRBD2	CSELGAGDEQYF	TGCAGCGAGCTCGGGGCGGGGGACGAGCAGTACTTC
TRBV2	TRBJ1-1	.	.	CASRRGGALTEAFF	TGTGCCAGCAGAAGGGGGGGCGCGCTCACTGAAGCTTTCTTT
TRBV6-5	TRBJ2-7	few	.	CASRDSAYEQYF	TGTGCCAGCAGGGACTCTGCCTACGAGCAGTACTTC
TRBV28	TRBJ1-5	many	.	CASSLWGGAAQPQHF	TGTGCCAGCAGTTTATGGGGGGGGGCGGCTCAGCCCCAGCATTTT
TRBV5-1	TRBJ2-7	many	.	CASSLEQVGLYEQYF	TGCGCCAGCAGCTTGGAACAGGTGGGGTTATACGAGCAGTACTTC
TRBV6-2/TRBV6-3	TRBJ1-1	.	TRBD1	CASSDAGTGFLAFF	TGTGCCAGCAGTGACGCCGGGACAGGGTTTTTGGCTTTCTTT